A selection of T cell receptor beta chains follows, all from one sample in a study of blood T cell repertoires in COVID-19. Sequencing was performed with immunoSEQ multiplex PCR; in TCRdb, only in-frame clones are kept and a portion is missing. The data hold some 85,000 clones, with roughly nine tenths observed a single time. Sequenced: peripheral blood. These receptors were taken from a man over 45 with acute or convalescent COVID-19. Both conserved end residues are part of each CDR3. The D gene is left open where the match is weak. Some rows have no size entry. The others give once, few or many, or a class for an expanded clone.

V gene,clone size,D gene,J gene,CDR3 DNA,CDR3 protein
TRBV12-3/TRBV12-4,NA,NA,TRBJ1-5,TGTGCCAGCAGTTTGACGGGGTTGGTGGCCCAGCATTTT,CASSLTGLVAQHF
TRBV11-2,NA,TRBD2,TRBJ2-1,TGTGCCAGCAGCTTAGCGGCTAGCGGGGGCAATGAGCAGTTCTTC,CASSLAASGGNEQFF
TRBV3-1/TRBV3-2,NA,NA,TRBJ2-5,TGTGCCAGCAGCCAAATGACTAGCCAAGAGACCCAGTACTTC,CASSQMTSQETQYF
TRBV10-3,few,TRBD1,TRBJ1-3,TGTGCCATCAGTGTAGGAGTGGGACAGGGATTACTCGCCGGCAGAAACACCATATATTTT,CAISVGVGQGLLAGRNTIYF
TRBV7-3,NA,TRBD1,TRBJ1-3,TGTGCCAGCAGCTTAAACGGTGGGACAGGGGTTTCCTCTGGAAACACCATATATTTT,CASSLNGGTGVSSGNTIYF
TRBV7-9,NA,NA,TRBJ1-2,TGTGCCAGCAGCGAATCGCGGGGTGGATACGGCTACACCTTC,CASSESRGGYGYTF
TRBV5-1,once,TRBD1,TRBJ2-2,TGCGCCAGCAGCTTAGGGGGCCTGACCGGGGAGCTGTTTTTT,CASSLGGLTGELFF
TRBV7-8,NA,TRBD1,TRBJ1-5,TGTGCCAGCAGCCGGGGACAGGGGGCTCAACAGCCCCAGCATTTT,CASSRGQGAQQPQHF
TRBV4-2,NA,NA,TRBJ1-1,TGTGCCAGCAGCCGCGGAGTTGAAGCTTTCTTT,CASSRGVEAFF
TRBV7-9,few,TRBD2,TRBJ2-5,TGTGCCAGCAGCTTAAATAGCGGGGATAAAGAGACCCAGTACTTC,CASSLNSGDKETQYF
TRBV3-1/TRBV3-2,NA,NA,TRBJ2-1,TGTGCCAGCAGCCAAGAGTTTGAGGTCAATGAGCAGTTCTTC,CASSQEFEVNEQFF
TRBV4-1,NA,TRBD1,TRBJ1-5,TGCGCCAGCAGCCCCCTGGAGACAGGGGCCAATCAGCCCCAGCATTTT,CASSPLETGANQPQHF
TRBV9,NA,TRBD1,TRBJ2-3,TGTGCCAGCAGCACCCGACAGGGGACAAGCACAGATACGCAGTATTTT,CASSTRQGTSTDTQYF
TRBV7-6,NA,NA,TRBJ2-3,TGTGCCAGCAGCTTAGGCCCCTCCGGGGGTGATACGCAGTATTTT,CASSLGPSGGDTQYF
TRBV2,few,NA,TRBJ1-1,TGTGCCAGCAGTGGTTGGGGCCGGGGCGGGAGGACTGAAGCTTTCTTT,CASSGWGRGGRTEAFF
TRBV11-2,NA,TRBD2,TRBJ2-1,TGTGCCAGCAGCGATTCTAGCGGGGCGTTCAATGAGCAGTTCTTC,CASSDSSGAFNEQFF
TRBV7-9,NA,TRBD1,TRBJ1-2,TGTGCCAGCAGCTTAGCGACAACGGGACAGCCTTATGGCTACACCTTC,CASSLATTGQPYGYTF
TRBV5-1,NA,TRBD1,TRBJ2-5,TGCGCCAGCAGCCCCGCCGGGACAGCCAGCCCAGACCTTTCCCAAGAGACCCAGTACTTC,CASSPAGTASPDLSQETQYF
TRBV5-1,NA,NA,TRBJ2-3,TGCGCCAGCAGCTTGGATGGCGGGATGAGGGATACGCAGTATTTT,CASSLDGGMRDTQYF
TRBV5-1,NA,NA,TRBJ2-6,TGCGCCAGCAGCTTGCAGGGAAGGGCCAACGTCCTGACTTTC,CASSLQGRANVLTF
TRBV9,NA,TRBD2,TRBJ2-3,TGTGCCAGCAGCGTAGCTGTAGCGGGTACGCAGTATTTT,CASSVAVAGTQYF
TRBV30,NA,NA,TRBJ1-2,TGTGCCTGGAGTGTACGGGGGGGCGGAGGGAGCTACACCTTC,CAWSVRGGGGSYTF
TRBV27,NA,NA,TRBJ1-6,TGTGCCAGCAGTTCGGGGTACCAAACCGAGGGGGTTTATAATTCACCCCTCCACTTT,CASSSGYQTEGVYNSPLHF
TRBV5-5,NA,TRBD1,TRBJ2-7,TGTGCCAGCAGCTTGACAGGGGCGGCCTACGAGCAGTACTTC,CASSLTGAAYEQYF
TRBV5-4,NA,NA,TRBJ1-4,TGTGCCAGCAGCTTTAATAGGGGTGGTGAAAAACTGTTTTTT,CASSFNRGGEKLFF
TRBV6-1,NA,TRBD1,TRBJ1-2,TGTGCCAGCAGTGAAGGACAGGGCTTAGGCTACACCTTC,CASSEGQGLGYTF
TRBV12-3/TRBV12-4,NA,NA,TRBJ1-6,TGTGCCAGCAGCTCGCGGGGTGGATCACCCCTCCACTTT,CASSSRGGSPLHF
TRBV9,NA,NA,TRBJ1-2,TGTGCCAGCAGCCAGGACAGCTATGGCTACACCTTC,CASSQDSYGYTF
TRBV30,NA,TRBD1,TRBJ1-3,TGTGCCTGGAGTGTAGCAGGGGGCTCTGGAAACACCATATATTTT,CAWSVAGGSGNTIYF
TRBV23-1,NA,TRBD2,TRBJ2-1,TGCGCCAGCAGTCGGGGACTACGATACAATGAGCAGTTCTTC,CASSRGLRYNEQFF
TRBV10-3,NA,TRBD1,TRBJ1-1,TGTGCCATCAGTGATGACAGGGGTCGGGCCACTGAAGCTTTCTTT,CAISDDRGRATEAFF
TRBV30,NA,TRBD2,TRBJ2-1,TGTGCCGCCTGGCGGGGGGCGACTTCACAAGAGCAGTTCTTC,CAAWRGATSQEQFF
TRBV30,NA,TRBD1,TRBJ1-1,TGTGCCTGGAGTCGGACAGGCATGTACACTGAAGCTTTCTTT,CAWSRTGMYTEAFF
TRBV5-6,NA,TRBD2,TRBJ2-1,TGTGCCAGCAGCCCTGTAGCGGGGGGCTCCTACAATGAGCAGTTCTTC,CASSPVAGGSYNEQFF
TRBV2,once,NA,TRBJ2-5,TGTGCCAGCAGTATCTTTGAGACCCAGTACTTC,CASSIFETQYF
TRBV29-1,once,NA,TRBJ1-2,TGCAGCGTTTTACTTGTCAGGGGCGGCTATGGCTACACCTTC,CSVLLVRGGYGYTF
TRBV5-4,NA,NA,TRBJ1-5,TGTGCCAGCAGCTTCCAGGGGAATAGCAATCAGCCCCAGCATTTT,CASSFQGNSNQPQHF
TRBV7-8,NA,TRBD1,TRBJ2-7,TGTGCCAGCAAACTCCGGGACAGGGGAAGTGGGGAGCAGTACTTC,CASKLRDRGSGEQYF
TRBV30,NA,NA,TRBJ2-1,TGTGCCTGGAGCCCCGGGGGAGCAACCTTTTACAATGAGCAGTTCTTC,CAWSPGGATFYNEQFF
TRBV11-2,NA,NA,TRBJ2-1,TGTGCCAGCAGCTTAGACAGATACAATGAGCAGTTCTTC,CASSLDRYNEQFF
TRBV11-2,NA,NA,TRBJ1-3,TGTGCCAGCAGCTATGACAGGATCTCTGGAAACACCATATATTTT,CASSYDRISGNTIYF
TRBV29-1,NA,NA,TRBJ2-1,TGCAGCGTTGTGGAGACAGCCCAACGCGGTGAGCAGTTCTTC,CSVVETAQRGEQFF
TRBV29-1,NA,NA,TRBJ2-6,TGCAGCGTTTCCTTCCGGGACTCTGGGGCCAACGTCCTGACTTTC,CSVSFRDSGANVLTF
TRBV9,NA,NA,TRBJ1-2,TGTGCCAGCAGCGCCTCAGGTGTACCCAACTATGGCTACACCTTC,CASSASGVPNYGYTF
TRBV18,NA,TRBD2,TRBJ2-5,TGTGCCAGCTCACCTATCGCGCATCGGACTAGCGGGGGGGAAGAGACCCAGTACTTC,CASSPIAHRTSGGEETQYF
TRBV2,NA,NA,TRBJ2-5,TGTGCCAGCACCATACAGGGTTTCCAAGAGACCCAGTACTTC,CASTIQGFQETQYF
TRBV6-5,few,NA,TRBJ2-1,TGTGCCAGCAGTTACTCGTGGCCCAGCTCCTACAATGAGCAGTTCTTC,CASSYSWPSSYNEQFF
TRBV3-1/TRBV3-2,once,NA,TRBJ1-3,TGTGCCAGCAGCCAAGGACAGCGCCGAATCTCTGGAAACACCATATATTTT,CASSQGQRRISGNTIYF
TRBV5-4,once,NA,TRBJ2-4,TGTGCCAGCAGCTTGGTAGGGCCGGGGAGCAAAAACATTCAGTACTTC,CASSLVGPGSKNIQYF
TRBV9,NA,TRBD2,TRBJ2-1,TGTGCCAGCAGCGTGACTAGCCCACCCGCCGGAAATGAGCAGTTCTTC,CASSVTSPPAGNEQFF
TRBV25-1,NA,NA,TRBJ1-6,TGTGCCAGCAGTCTGACAGGATCCCTCCACTTT,CASSLTGSLHF
TRBV18,NA,NA,TRBJ1-1,TGTGCCAGCTCACCACAGACAGAGACTGAAGCTTTCTTT,CASSPQTETEAFF
TRBV7-8,NA,NA,TRBJ1-6,TGTGCCAGCAGCCTTCTTTCTACGGGGAATTTCCTCCACTTT,CASSLLSTGNFLHF
TRBV11-2,NA,TRBD2,TRBJ2-2,TGTGCCAGCAGCTACTACGGGAGGAGACCCACCGGGGAGCTGTTTTTT,CASSYYGRRPTGELFF
TRBV4-1,once,TRBD1,TRBJ1-1,TGCGCCAGCAGCCAAGATACAGGGGGCTTTGACACTGAAGCTTTCTTT,CASSQDTGGFDTEAFF
TRBV2,NA,NA,TRBJ1-2,TGTGCCAGCAGTGAAAGCCAGGATGGCTACACCTTC,CASSESQDGYTF
TRBV6-5,NA,NA,TRBJ2-7,TGTGCCAGCAGTTACTCCCGGGAAAACGAGCAGTACTTC,CASSYSRENEQYF
TRBV5-1,NA,TRBD2,TRBJ2-1,TGCGCCAGCAGCTTGTTGCGCGGGGGACCCTACAATGAGCAGTTCTTC,CASSLLRGGPYNEQFF
TRBV5-1,NA,TRBD1,TRBJ1-2,TGCGCCAGCAGCCCACGGACAGGGTTGAACTATGGCTACACCTTC,CASSPRTGLNYGYTF